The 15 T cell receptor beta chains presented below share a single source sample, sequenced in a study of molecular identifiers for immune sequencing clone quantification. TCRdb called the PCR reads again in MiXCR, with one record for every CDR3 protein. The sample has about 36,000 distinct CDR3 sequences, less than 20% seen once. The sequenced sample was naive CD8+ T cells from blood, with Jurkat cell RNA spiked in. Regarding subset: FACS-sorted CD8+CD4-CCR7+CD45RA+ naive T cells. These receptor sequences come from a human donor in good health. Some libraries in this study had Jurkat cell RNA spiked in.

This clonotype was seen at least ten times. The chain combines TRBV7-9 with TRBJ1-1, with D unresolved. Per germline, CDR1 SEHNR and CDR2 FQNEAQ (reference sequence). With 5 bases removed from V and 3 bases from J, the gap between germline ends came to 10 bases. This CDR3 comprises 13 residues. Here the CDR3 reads CASSVPEDTEAFF. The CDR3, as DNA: TGTGCCAGCAGCGTCCCAGAAGACACTGAAGCTTTCTTT.

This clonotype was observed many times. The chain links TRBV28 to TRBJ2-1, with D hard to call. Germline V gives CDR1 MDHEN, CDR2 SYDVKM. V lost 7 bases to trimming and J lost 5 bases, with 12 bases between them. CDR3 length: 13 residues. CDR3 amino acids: CASIQLYDNEQFF. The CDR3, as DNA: TGTGCCAGCATTCAGCTTTACGACAATGAGCAGTTCTTC.

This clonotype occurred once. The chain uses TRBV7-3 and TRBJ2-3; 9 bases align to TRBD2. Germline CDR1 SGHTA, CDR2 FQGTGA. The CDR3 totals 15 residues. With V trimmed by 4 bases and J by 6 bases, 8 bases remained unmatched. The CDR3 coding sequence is TGTGCCAGCAGCTCAACCGGGACTAGCATGGATACGCAGTATTTT. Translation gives CASSSTGTSMDTQYF.

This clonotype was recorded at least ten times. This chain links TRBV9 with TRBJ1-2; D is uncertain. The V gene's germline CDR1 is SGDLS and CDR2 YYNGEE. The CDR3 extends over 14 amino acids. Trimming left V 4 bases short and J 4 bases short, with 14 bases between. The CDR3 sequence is CASSPEVRPYGYTF. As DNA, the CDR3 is TGTGCCAGCAGCCCCGAGGTGAGGCCCTATGGCTACACCTTC.

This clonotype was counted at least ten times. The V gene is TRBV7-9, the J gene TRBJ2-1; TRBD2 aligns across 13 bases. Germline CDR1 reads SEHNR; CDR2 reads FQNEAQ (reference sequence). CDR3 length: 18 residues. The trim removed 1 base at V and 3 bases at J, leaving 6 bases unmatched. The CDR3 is CASSLVVLAGGSYNEQFF. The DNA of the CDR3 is TGTGCCAGCAGCTTAGTAGTACTAGCGGGAGGGAGCTACAATGAGCAGTTCTTC.

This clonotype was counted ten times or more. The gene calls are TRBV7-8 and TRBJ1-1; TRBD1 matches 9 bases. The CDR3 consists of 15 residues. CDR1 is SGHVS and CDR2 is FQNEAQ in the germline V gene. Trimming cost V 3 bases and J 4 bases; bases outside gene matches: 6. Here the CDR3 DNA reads TGTGCCAGCAGCTTGCGGACGGACAGGGGCACTGAAGCTTTCTTT. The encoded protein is CASSLRTDRGTEAFF.

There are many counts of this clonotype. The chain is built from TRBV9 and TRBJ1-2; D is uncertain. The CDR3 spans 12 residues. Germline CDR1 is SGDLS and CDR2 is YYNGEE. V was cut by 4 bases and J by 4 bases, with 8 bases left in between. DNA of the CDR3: TGTGCCAGCAGCAACGGAACCTATGGCTACACCTTC. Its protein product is CASSNGTYGYTF.

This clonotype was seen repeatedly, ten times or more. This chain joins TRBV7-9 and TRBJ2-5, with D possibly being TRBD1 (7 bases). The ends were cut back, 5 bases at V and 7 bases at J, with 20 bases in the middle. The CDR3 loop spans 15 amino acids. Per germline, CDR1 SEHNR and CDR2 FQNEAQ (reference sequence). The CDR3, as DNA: TGTGCCAGCAGCCCCAACAGGGCCCAGGGGGGGACCCAGTACTTC. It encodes CASSPNRAQGGTQYF.

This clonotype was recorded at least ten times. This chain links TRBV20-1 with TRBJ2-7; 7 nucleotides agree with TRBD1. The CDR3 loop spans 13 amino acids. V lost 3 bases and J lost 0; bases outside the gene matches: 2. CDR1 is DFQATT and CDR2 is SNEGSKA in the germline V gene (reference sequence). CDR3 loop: CSARGQNSYEQYF. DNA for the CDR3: TGCAGTGCTAGGGGACAGAACTCCTACGAGCAGTACTTC.

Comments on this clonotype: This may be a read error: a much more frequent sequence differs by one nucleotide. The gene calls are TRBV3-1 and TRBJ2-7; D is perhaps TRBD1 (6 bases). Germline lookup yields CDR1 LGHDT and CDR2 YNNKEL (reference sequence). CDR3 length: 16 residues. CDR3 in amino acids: CGSSTPPGHPGPEQYF. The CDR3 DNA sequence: TGTGGCAGCAGTACACCCCCGGGACACCCAGGGCCCGAGCAGTACTTC.

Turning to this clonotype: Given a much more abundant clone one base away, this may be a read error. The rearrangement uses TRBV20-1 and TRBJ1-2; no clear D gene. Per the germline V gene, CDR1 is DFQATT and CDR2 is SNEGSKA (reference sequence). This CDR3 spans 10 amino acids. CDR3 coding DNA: TGCTGCGCCCACGACGGTGGCTACACCTTC. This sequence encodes CCAHDGGYTF.

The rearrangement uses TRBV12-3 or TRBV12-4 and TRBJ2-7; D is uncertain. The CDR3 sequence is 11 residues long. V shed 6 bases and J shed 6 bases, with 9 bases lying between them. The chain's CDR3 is CASSGRREQYF. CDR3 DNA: TGTGCCAGCAGCGGTCGGCGCGAGCAGTACTTC.

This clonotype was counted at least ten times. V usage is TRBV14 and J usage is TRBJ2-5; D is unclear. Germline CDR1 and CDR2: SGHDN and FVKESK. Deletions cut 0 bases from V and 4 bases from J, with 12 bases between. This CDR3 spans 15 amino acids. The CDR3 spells CASSQDVTNGETQYF. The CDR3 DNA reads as TGTGCCAGCAGCCAAGATGTCACAAACGGAGAGACCCAGTACTTC.

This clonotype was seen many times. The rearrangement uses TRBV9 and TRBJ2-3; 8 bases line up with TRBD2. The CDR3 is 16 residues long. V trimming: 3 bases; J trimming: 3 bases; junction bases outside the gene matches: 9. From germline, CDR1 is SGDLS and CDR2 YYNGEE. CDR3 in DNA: TGTGCCAGCAGCGACCCCGAGACTAGCGCGACAGATACGCAGTATTTT. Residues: CASSDPETSATDTQYF.

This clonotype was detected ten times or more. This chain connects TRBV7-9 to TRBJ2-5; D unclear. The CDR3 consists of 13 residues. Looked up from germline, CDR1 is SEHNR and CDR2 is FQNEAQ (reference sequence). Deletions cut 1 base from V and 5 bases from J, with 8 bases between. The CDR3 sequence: CASSLGVEETQYF. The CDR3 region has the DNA TGTGCCAGCAGCTTAGGGGTTGAGGAGACCCAGTACTTC.